This T cell receptor beta chain was documented in a study of cytomegalovirus exposure and HLA in healthy donors. Findings and caveats of the study: Follow-up analysis seemed to connect common viral pathogens with several of the most significant clusters identified. Roughly even sequencing depth across donors was the assumption behind the presence/absence analyses. Diagnosis of cytomegalovirus status made by the classifier reportedly showed high specificity and sensitivity. The listing of approximately 160 TCR beta chains classed them as cytomegalovirus-associated.

CDR3 length equals 14 residues. CDR1 SGDLS and CDR2 YYNGEE come from the germline V gene. V lost 1 base to trimming and J lost 5 bases, with 7 bases between them. For this clone: The antigen is unknown.

The study ran its PCR with 60 Vbeta and 13 Jbeta primers. Sequencing used immunoSEQ multiplex PCR; TCRdb keeps in-frame clones, though not all of them. Seen here are some 110,000 clones, about 80% observed once, and the top ten hold roughly 4%. The clonotype originates from a man aged 35-49 years in good health and CMV-seronegative. The sequencing input was PBMCs. The chain combines TRBV9 with TRBJ1-6, with D maybe TRBD1 (5 bases). The DNA for the CDR3 is TGTGCCAGCAGCGTATCAGGGAATAATTCACCCCTCCACTTT. Amino acids: CASSVSGNNSPLHF.